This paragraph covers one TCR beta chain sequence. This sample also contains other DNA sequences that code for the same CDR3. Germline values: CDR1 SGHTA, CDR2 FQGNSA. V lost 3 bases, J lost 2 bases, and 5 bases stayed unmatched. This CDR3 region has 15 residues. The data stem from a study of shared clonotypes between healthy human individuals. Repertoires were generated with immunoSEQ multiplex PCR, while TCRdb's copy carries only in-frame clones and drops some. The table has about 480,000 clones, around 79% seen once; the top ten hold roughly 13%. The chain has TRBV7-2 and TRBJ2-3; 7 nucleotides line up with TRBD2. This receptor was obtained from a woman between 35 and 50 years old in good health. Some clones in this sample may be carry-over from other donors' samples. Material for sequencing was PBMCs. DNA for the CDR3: TGTGCCAGCAGCTTCGTAGCGGGCCCCACAGATACGCAGTATTTT. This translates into CASSFVAGPTDTQYF.